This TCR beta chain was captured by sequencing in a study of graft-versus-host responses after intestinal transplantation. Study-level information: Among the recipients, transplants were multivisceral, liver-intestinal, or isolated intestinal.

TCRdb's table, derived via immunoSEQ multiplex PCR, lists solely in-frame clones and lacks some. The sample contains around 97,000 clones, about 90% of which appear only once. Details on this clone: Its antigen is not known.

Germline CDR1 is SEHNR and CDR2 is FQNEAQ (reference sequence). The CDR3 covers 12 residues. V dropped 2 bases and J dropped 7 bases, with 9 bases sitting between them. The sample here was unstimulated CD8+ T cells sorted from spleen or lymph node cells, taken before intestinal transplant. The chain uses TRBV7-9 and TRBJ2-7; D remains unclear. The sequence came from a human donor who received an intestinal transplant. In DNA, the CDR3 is TGTGCCAGCAGCTTACGATACGGTGAGCAGTACTTC. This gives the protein CASSLRYGEQYF.